This T cell receptor (beta chain) emerged from a study of CD8 T cells in Susac syndrome. Study in general: Among the sequenced Susac syndrome patients, five or six had active disease while roughly 8 were in remission.

Germline CDR1 reads MDHEN; CDR2 reads SYDVKM. The V end lost 2 bases, the J end lost 6 bases, and 9 bases lay between the germline ends. This CDR3 region has 13 residues. Reverse transcription used about 0.5 to 1 ug RNA and random hexamers. TCRdb re-called the immunoSEQ multiplex PCR reads through MiXCR, storing one row per CDR3 protein. The profile shows some 94,000 distinct CDR3 sequences, around 94% of them singletons. The rearrangement uses TRBV28 and TRBJ2-3, with D unclear. The receptor comes from a human donor with Susac syndrome. The sequenced sample was CD4+ T cells from PBMCs. The CDR3 bases are TGTGCCAGCAGTTTAAGTATGGGGGATACGCAGTATTTT. Its protein is CASSLSMGDTQYF.